This entry concerns a single TCR beta chain. The antigen is undetermined. Measured with immunoSEQ multiplex PCR; TCRdb has only the in-frame clones, and not every one. In the table there are under 200,000 clones, less than 90% of which are singletons. V was pared by 6 bases and J by 2 bases, with 6 bases of the junction left unmatched. The CDR3 consists of 15 residues. CDR1 and CDR2 (germline): LNHDA, SQIVND (reference sequence). The entry originates in a study of cytomegalovirus exposure and HLA in healthy donors. Notes on the study in general: Confirmation in vitro established that a few CMV-associated chains were specific for CMV antigens. A list of around 150 TCR beta chains associated with cytomegalovirus was given.

Sequenced material: PBMCs. This rearrangement joins TRBV19 to TRBJ2-2; the match to TRBD1 covers 7 bases. This sequence originates from a woman younger than 35 in good health and CMV-seronegative. In DNA, the CDR3 is TGTGCCAGTAGGAAAGACAGGGACAACACCGGGGAGCTGTTTTTT. It translates to CASRKDRDNTGELFF.